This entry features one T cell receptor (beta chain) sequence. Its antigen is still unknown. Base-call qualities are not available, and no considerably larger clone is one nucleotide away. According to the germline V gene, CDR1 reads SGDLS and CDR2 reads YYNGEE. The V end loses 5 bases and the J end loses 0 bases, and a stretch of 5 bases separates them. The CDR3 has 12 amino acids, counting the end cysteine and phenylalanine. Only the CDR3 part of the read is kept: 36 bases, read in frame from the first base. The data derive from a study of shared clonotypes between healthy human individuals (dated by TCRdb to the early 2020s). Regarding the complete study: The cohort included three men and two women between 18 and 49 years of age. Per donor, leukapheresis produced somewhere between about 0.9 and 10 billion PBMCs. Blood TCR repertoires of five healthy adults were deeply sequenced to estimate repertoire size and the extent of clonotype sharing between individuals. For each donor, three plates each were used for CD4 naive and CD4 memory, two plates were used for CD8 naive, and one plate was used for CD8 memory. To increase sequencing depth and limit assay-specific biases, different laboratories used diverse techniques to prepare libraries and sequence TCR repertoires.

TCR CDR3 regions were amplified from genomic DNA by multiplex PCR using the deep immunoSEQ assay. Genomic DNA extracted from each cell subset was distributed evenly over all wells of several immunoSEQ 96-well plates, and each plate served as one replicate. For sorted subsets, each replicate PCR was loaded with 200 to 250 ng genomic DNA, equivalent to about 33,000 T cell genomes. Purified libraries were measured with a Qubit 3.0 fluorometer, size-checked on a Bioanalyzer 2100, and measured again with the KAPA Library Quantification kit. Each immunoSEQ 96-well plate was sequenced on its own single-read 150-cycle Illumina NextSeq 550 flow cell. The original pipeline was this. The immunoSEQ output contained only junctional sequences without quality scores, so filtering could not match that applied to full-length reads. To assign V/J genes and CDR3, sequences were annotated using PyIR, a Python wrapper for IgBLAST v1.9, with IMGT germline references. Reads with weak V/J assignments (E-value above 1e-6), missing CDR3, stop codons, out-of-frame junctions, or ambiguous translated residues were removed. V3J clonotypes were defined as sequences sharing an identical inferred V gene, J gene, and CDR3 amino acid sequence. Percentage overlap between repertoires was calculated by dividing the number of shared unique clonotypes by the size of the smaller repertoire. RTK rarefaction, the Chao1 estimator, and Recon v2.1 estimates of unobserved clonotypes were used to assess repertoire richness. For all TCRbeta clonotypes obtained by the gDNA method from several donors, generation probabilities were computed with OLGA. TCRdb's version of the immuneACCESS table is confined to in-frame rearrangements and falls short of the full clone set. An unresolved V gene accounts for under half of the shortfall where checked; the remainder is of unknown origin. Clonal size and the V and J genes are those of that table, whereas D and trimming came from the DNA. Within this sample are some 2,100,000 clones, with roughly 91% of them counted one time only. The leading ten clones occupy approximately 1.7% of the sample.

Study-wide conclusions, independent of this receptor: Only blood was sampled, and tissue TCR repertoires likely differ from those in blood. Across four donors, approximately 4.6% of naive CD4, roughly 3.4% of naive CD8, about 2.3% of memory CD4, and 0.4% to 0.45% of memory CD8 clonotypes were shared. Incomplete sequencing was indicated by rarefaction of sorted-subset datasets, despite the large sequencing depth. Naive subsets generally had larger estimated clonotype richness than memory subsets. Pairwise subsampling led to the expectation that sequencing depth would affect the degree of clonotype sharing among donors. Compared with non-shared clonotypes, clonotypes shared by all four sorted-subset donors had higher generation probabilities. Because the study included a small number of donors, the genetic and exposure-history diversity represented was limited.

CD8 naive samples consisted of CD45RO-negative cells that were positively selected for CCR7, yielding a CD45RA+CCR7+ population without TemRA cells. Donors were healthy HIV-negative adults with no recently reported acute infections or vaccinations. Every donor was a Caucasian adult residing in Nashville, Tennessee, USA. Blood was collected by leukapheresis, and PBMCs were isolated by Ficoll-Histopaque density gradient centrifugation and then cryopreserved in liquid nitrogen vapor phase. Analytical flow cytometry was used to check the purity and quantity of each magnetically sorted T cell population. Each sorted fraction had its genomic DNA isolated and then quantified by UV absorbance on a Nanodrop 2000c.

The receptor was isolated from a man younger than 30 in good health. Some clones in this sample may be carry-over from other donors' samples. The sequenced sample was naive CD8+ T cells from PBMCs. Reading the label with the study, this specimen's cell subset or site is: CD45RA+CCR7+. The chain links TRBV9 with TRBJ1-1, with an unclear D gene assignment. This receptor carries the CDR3 CASRAMNTEAFF. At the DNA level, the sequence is TGTGCCAGCAGGGCAATGAACACTGAAGCTTTCTTT.